This TCR beta chain is from a study of T-cell reconstitution after alpha-beta-depleted transplantation in children. A TCRbeta library incorporating unique molecular identifiers was prepared. In TCRdb, the PCR reads were re-called with MiXCR into one record per CDR3 protein. The sample yields about 500,000 distinct CDR3 sequences, approximately 30% seen once. Many counts were recorded for this clonotype. V lost 4 bases and J lost 4, with 14 bases in between. The CDR3 spans 14 residues. Germline-derived CDR1 and CDR2 are SGHRS and YFSETQ. V gene TRBV5-1 combines with J gene TRBJ1-1; weak D call: TRBD1 (5 bases). This material consisted of PBMCs from the stem cell graft donor, taken from the stem cell graft. The receptor was derived from a human donor who donated a stem cell graft to a child with aplastic anemia. The CDR3 DNA reads as TGCGCCAGCAGCGATACAGGAGGGACCACTGAAGCTTTCTTT. This encodes CASSDTGGTTEAFF.